This T cell receptor beta chain emerged from a study of Ad26.COV2.S vaccination and SARS-CoV-2 variants. CDR1 SGHDT and CDR2 YYEEEE come from the germline V gene. The CDR3 has 17 amino acids. The ends lost 4 bases at V and 6 bases at J; junction bases unmatched: 10. Clones were sequenced by immunoSEQ multiplex PCR, and TCRdb holds only the in-frame ones, with some missing. Here the sample spans about 330,000 clones, about 90% being singletons. As to treatment: some 19 received Ad26.COV2.S at low or high dose, single or two shots; about 5 received placebo; per-sample allocation not given. Samples analyzed were those drawn on day 63 after the first vaccine or placebo injection.

The sample in question was peripheral blood, obtained in a trial of Ad26.COV2.S vaccine versus placebo. The gene calls are TRBV5-6 and TRBJ2-3; TRBD2 aligns across 14 bases. The receptor was derived from a person aged 18-65 years who received the Ad26.COV2.S COVID-19 vaccine or a placebo. Here the CDR3 reads CASSLGTSGGPADTQYF. The CDR3 region has the DNA TGTGCCAGCAGCCTCGGGACTAGCGGGGGACCAGCCGATACGCAGTATTTT. The full variable domain, completed using reference TRBV5-6 and TRBJ2-3, is DAGVTQSPTHLIKTRGQQVTLRCSPKSGHDTVSWYQQALGQGPQFIFQYYEEEERQRGNFPDRFSGHQFPNYSSELNVNALLLGDSALYLCASSLGTSGGPADTQYFGPGTRLTVL.